A single sample is the source of the 2 T cell receptor beta chains below, sequenced in a study of blood T cell repertoires in COVID-19. Some clones are missing from TCRdb's copy, which holds only in-frame ones; the method was immunoSEQ multiplex PCR. The profile shows some 66,000 clones, over 85% of them singletons. The sample taken for sequencing was peripheral blood. These receptor sequences come from a man between 65 and 79 years old with active COVID-19.

J is TRBJ2-5 and V is TRBV7-2; the D gene is possibly TRBD1 (5 bases). The germline V gene encodes CDR1 SGHTA and CDR2 FQGNSA. There are 14 residues in the CDR3. Trimming left V 6 bases short and J 1 base short, with 12 bases between. The CDR3 sequence is CASRLGRVQETQYF. CDR3 in DNA: TGTGCCAGCAGATTGGGCAGGGTCCAAGAGACCCAGTACTTC.

The CDR3 DNA is TGTGCCAGCAAGGACAGGGGTAGTGGCAATCAGCCCCAGCATTTT. The encoded protein is CASKDRGSGNQPQHF. V and J are TRBV19 and TRBJ1-5; 9 nucleotides match TRBD1. Germline CDR1 LNHDA, CDR2 SQIVND (reference sequence). The CDR3 length is 15 residues. Trimming took 9 bases from V and 2 from J; bases not matched to a gene: 8.